This TCR beta chain was recovered during a study of radiation and T cells in renal cell carcinoma. Notes on the study in general: Without pretreatment biopsies, baseline tumor clonotype presence was undetermined. Dominant CDR3 motifs were more common in irradiated tumors than controls.

Remarks on this clone: The target antigen is unknown.

The V and J ends lost 8 bases and 3 bases respectively, with 20 bases between them. CDR1 SGHAT and CDR2 FQNNGV come from the germline V gene. The CDR3 covers 17 residues. Clones were read by immunoSEQ multiplex PCR, and TCRdb kept only the in-frame ones, dropping some. The repertoire includes tens of thousands of clones, around 49% of them detected once, and roughly 17% sits in the top ten. Treatment here: 15 Gy SBRT to primary tumor, nephrectomy 4 weeks later. Nephrectomy followed 15 Gy stereotactic body radiation by 4 weeks. The patient's renal cell carcinoma had clear cell pathology. This sample comprised tumor tissue, obtained from a patient whose treatment included radiotherapy and nephrectomy. The receptor was derived from a woman aged 45-65 years with renal cell carcinoma. This rearrangement joins TRBV11-2 to TRBJ1-6, with D possibly TRBD1 on 5 matching bases. In DNA, the CDR3 is TGTGCCAGCTGCAAGGACACCGTAAGGGACTATAATTCACCCCTCCACTTT. Its translation: CASCKDTVRDYNSPLHF.